This TCR beta chain was documented in a study of OX40 agonist ivuxolimab in advanced cancers. In the study overall: Checkpoint inhibitors had been given previously to approximately 40% of patients. Of the patients, three showed partial responses, one with hepatocellular carcinoma and two with cutaneous melanoma. Study-wide findings and caveats: At doses 0.1 to 3.0 mg/kg, CD4+ and CD8+ clones expanded.

TCRdb's copy holds only in-frame clones and misses some; the assay was immunoSEQ multiplex PCR. The sample holds 50,000 to 65,000 clones; around 82% are singletons and the top ten take roughly 1%. Prior autoimmune disease or systemic immunosuppression barred patients. As for this clone: Its target is not known.

CDR3 length: 13 amino acids. The germline gives CDR1 SGHNT, CDR2 YYREEE (reference sequence). V gave up 1 base and J gave up 6 bases, with 9 bases separating them. The specimen comprised CD4+ or CD8+ T cells sorted from blood, sampled in a trial of the OX40 agonist ivuxolimab. V and J are TRBV5-4 and TRBJ2-3; D is ambiguous. This clonotype was sampled from an adult with an advanced solid tumor such as melanoma, head and neck, liver or kidney cancer. The CDR3 reads CASSLIQGDTQYF. In DNA, the CDR3 is TGTGCCAGCAGCTTGATCCAAGGGGATACGCAGTATTTT.